This T cell receptor (beta chain) was captured in a study of blood T cell repertoires in COVID-19. Study details: Both acute and convalescent COVID-19 samples were obtained from the United States, Italy and Spain. T cells, B-cell-depleted T cells, or PBMCs supplied cDNA or gDNA.

In the source study's methods: How many nucleated cells were present was estimated from reference gene primer amplification. Libraries were prepared by immunoSEQ multiplex PCR; TCRdb keeps only in-frame clonotypes and omits some of them. The DNA was the basis for D and trimming; V, J and clone size are from that table. The sample records around 80,000 clones, roughly 85% being singletons. Enrollment of patients from Seattle took place during active infection, with longitudinal follow-up. The germline gives CDR1 ENHRY, CDR2 SYGVKD. V was pared by 6 bases and J by 0 bases, with 11 bases between. The CDR3 runs to 14 residues.

The origin of this receptor is a man aged 45-60 years with COVID-19, enrolled during active disease. The chain employs TRBV10-3 and TRBJ1-2; TRBD1 might be the D (6 bases). Sequencing used peripheral blood. The CDR3 loop reads CAIRAQGANYGYTF. CDR3 in DNA: TGTGCCATCAGGGCACAGGGAGCTAACTATGGCTACACCTTC.